This entry describes one T cell receptor (beta chain). Its antigen is not known. PCR used 60 Vbeta primers and 13 Jbeta primers. Generated by immunoSEQ multiplex PCR, the TCRdb table keeps only in-frame clones and is missing some. Found here are about 140,000 clones, roughly 79% of them singletons; the top ten hold 2.8%. This specimen belongs to a study of cytomegalovirus exposure and HLA in healthy donors. Findings and limits, study-wide: Some highly shared sequence variants likely arose as a pipeline artifact.

Germline CDR1 is GTSNPN and CDR2 is SVGIG (reference sequence). The CDR3 runs 12 residues. V was shortened by 2 bases and J by 6 bases, with 10 bases between the two germline ends. The rearrangement uses TRBV30 and TRBJ1-1; weak D call: TRBD1 (6 bases). This clonotype was obtained from a male donor in good health and CMV-seronegative. The specimen sequenced was PBMCs. As DNA, the CDR3 is TGTGCCTGGAGTTTGGGGGCCGCTGAAGCTTTCTTT. Amino acids: CAWSLGAAEAFF.